The clone carrying this T cell receptor beta chain was observed at least ten times. What it recognizes is unknown. This sample stems from a study of T cells in Graves' hyperthyroidism and ophthalmopathy. Trimming took 6 bases from V and 2 from J, leaving 5 bases between them. The CDR3 covers 13 residues. There were TCR beta CDR3 regions amplified from RNA transcripts. During a first-round RT-PCR of the TCR CDR3, the HTBI primer set was used. TCRdb independently ran MiXCR on the multiplex PCR reads; one entry per CDR3 protein. Among about 520,000 distinct CDR3 sequences listed, roughly a quarter were seen once. General study results and limits: The blood repertoire included most of the expanded thyroid clonotypes above 0.001.

Sequencing input: blood. This clonotype was obtained from a woman aged 25 to 39 with Graves' ophthalmopathy. The chain uses TRBV12-3 or TRBV12-4 and TRBJ2-6; unclear D gene. The CDR3 DNA reads TGTGCCAGCAGACTCCCTGGGGCCAACGTCCTGACTTTC. Translated: CASRLPGANVLTF.